This T cell receptor (beta chain) was recorded in a study of T-cell reconstitution after alpha-beta-depleted transplantation in children. Study-wide points: The authors attributed T-cell counts and diversity one year after transplant mostly to newly produced T cells. Where some patients showed high TCRbeta diversity at day 60, it came from recipient T cells and thymic progenitors that had survived.

This clonotype was recorded a few times. Its antigen is unidentified. With V trimmed by 3 bases and J by 4 bases, 1 base remained unmatched. Per germline, CDR1 SGDLS and CDR2 YYNGEE. The CDR3 has 13 amino acids. Construction of the TCRbeta library involved unique molecular identifiers. TCRdb redid the calling of the PCR reads with MiXCR, one entry per CDR3 protein. The sample holds around 960,000 distinct CDR3 sequences, about 26% seen once. The chain has TRBV9 and TRBJ2-1; 7 nucleotides align to TRBD2. The TCR comes from a boy younger than two who had a stem cell transplant for SCID, so the T cells may come from the graft donor. Sample: PBMCs, mostly from graft donor cells, taken 360 days after TCRalphabeta/CD19-depleted stem cell transplant. Here the CDR3 reads CASSAAGYNEQFF. The CDR3 bases are TGTGCCAGCAGCGCAGCGGGGTACAATGAGCAGTTCTTC.